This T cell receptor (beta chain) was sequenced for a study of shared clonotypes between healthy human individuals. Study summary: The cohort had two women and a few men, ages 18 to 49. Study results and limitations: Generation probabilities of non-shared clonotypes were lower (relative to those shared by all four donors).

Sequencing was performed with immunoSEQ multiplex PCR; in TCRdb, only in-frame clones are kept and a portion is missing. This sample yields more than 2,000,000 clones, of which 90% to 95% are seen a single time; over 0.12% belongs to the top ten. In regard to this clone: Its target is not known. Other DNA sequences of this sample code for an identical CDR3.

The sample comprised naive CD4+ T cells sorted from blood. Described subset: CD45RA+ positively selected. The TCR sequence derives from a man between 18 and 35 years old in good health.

The CDR3 nucleotides are TGCGCCAGCAGCCAGACAGGGGGCAATCAGCCCCAGCATTTT. Protein sequence: CASSQTGGNQPQHF. The rearrangement uses TRBV4-1 and TRBJ1-5, with 8 bases identical to TRBD1. J gave up 2 bases and V 3 bases, and 0 bases lay outside the gene matches. From germline, CDR1 is MGHRA and CDR2 YSYEKL. The CDR3 covers 14 residues.